The 25 T cell receptor beta chains listed next were all sequenced from one sample in a study of cytomegalovirus exposure and HLA in healthy donors (dated by TCRdb to about 2017). Libraries were constructed by the immunoSEQ multiplex PCR assay. For the multiplex PCR, a mixture combining 60 forward primers for TCR Vbeta segments and 13 reverse primers for TCR Jbeta segments was used. What TCRdb holds here is the immuneACCESS table cut down to in-frame rearrangements. Part of the clones is not present; checked against another copy, under half of the missing clones reflect an unresolved V gene, and the others are unexplained. Here the sample has 60,000 to 90,000 clones; approximately 63% occur a single time. The top ten constitute roughly 9.7% of the sample. Source material: PBMCs. All receptors come from a woman between 50 and 59 years old in good health and CMV-seropositive.

The chain couples TRBV19 to TRBJ1-1, with 9 bases lining up with TRBD1. Trimming at V came to 5 bases and at J to 7 bases, leaving 5 bases not matched to a gene. CDR3 length: 13 amino acids. CDR1 and CDR2 from the germline V gene are LNHDA and SQIVND (reference sequence). The chain's CDR3 is CASSSDRGGEAFF. CDR3 in DNA: TGTGCCAGTAGTTCGGACAGGGGAGGTGAAGCTTTCTTT.

This clone has a handful of counts. In nucleotides, the CDR3 is TGTGCCAGCAGTTTAATCTCCACAGGGACCTTTGAAGCTTTCTTT. It yields the protein CASSLISTGTFEAFF. The chain couples TRBV28 to TRBJ1-1, with D maybe TRBD1 (6 bases). The CDR3 length is 15 residues. Germline values: CDR1 MDHEN, CDR2 SYDVKM. Deletions cut 2 bases from V and 7 bases from J, with 17 bases between. Full variable domain (missing parts from reference TRBV28 and TRBJ1-1): DVKVTQSSRYLVKRTGEKVFLECVQDMDHENMFWYRQDPGLGLRLIYFSYDVKMKEKGDIPEGYSVSREKKERFSLILESASTNQTSMYLCASSLISTGTFEAFFGQGTRLTVV.

The rearrangement uses TRBV19 and TRBJ1-5; 7 bases match TRBD1. CDR1 is LNHDA and CDR2 is SQIVND in the germline V gene (reference sequence). After removal of 7 bases from V and 7 bases from J, the junction contained 7 bases not matched to a gene. CDR3 length equals 13 residues. CDR3 sequence reads: CASKDRVGQPQHF. CDR3 DNA: TGTGCCAGTAAAGACAGGGTTGGACAGCCCCAGCATTTT.

The genes are TRBV28 and TRBJ2-2; D may be TRBD2 (5 bases). CDR1 MDHEN and CDR2 SYDVKM come from the germline V gene. The CDR3 runs 16 residues. Trimming took off 5 bases at V and 4 bases at J, with 17 bases between the two ends. The CDR3 nucleotides read TGTGCCAGCAGTCCGTACTCCCAAGGGAGCACCGGGGAGCTGTTTTTT. It translates to CASSPYSQGSTGELFF.

This chain uses TRBV6-6 with TRBJ1-5, with 10 bases matching TRBD1. V dropped 0 bases and J dropped 3; count of bases not matched to a gene: 2. From germline, CDR1 is MNHNY and CDR2 SVGAGI (reference sequence). This CDR3 spans 16 amino acids. The CDR3 DNA follows: TGTGCCAGCAGTTACTCGACAGGGGGCCTCAATCAGCCCCAGCATTTT. Residues: CASSYSTGGLNQPQHF.

The CDR3 spells CASSLEGGIYEQYF. The CDR3 bases are TGTGCCAGCAGCTTAGAGGGCGGGATATACGAGCAGTACTTC. V and J are TRBV7-8 and TRBJ2-7, with a tentative D call TRBD2 (6 bases). Per germline, CDR1 SGHVS and CDR2 FQNEAQ. This CDR3 has 14 amino acids. V lost 1 base, J lost 4 bases, and 11 bases lay in between.

The chain is built from TRBV28 and TRBJ2-5; TRBD2 matches at 12 bases. V was clipped by 8 bases and J by 5 bases; unmatched bases: 3. This CDR3 is 13 amino acids long. From germline, CDR1 is MDHEN and CDR2 SYDVKM. DNA for the CDR3: TGTGCCAGCCTAGCGGGGGGGCTGGAGACCCAGTACTTC. Translation: CASLAGGLETQYF.

The gene calls are TRBV30 and TRBJ2-1; 9 bases fit TRBD2. Germline V gives CDR1 GTSNPN, CDR2 SVGIG (reference sequence). V gave up 1 base and J gave up 8 bases; unmatched junction bases: 9. CDR3 length: 15 amino acids. The CDR3 loop reads CAWSAIAGVVDEQFF. As DNA, the CDR3 is TGTGCCTGGAGTGCGATAGCGGGAGTTGTAGATGAGCAGTTCTTC.

The CDR3 region has the DNA TGTGCCAGCAGCAAAGCGCGAGGGGGAAACACCATATATTTT. Amino acid sequence: CASSKARGGNTIYF. J is TRBJ1-3 and V is TRBV21-1. TRBV21-1 constitutes a pseudogene. This CDR3 has 14 amino acids.

The V call is TRBV5-4, the J call TRBJ2-3, with 12 bases that match TRBD2. V lost 5 bases, J lost 4 bases, and 11 bases stayed unmatched. This CDR3 is 17 amino acids long. CDR1 SGHNT and CDR2 YYREEE come from the germline V gene (reference sequence). This CDR3 reads CASRRTSGTQTSDTQYF. The CDR3 DNA follows: TGTGCCAGCAGGCGGACTAGCGGGACTCAAACTTCAGATACGCAGTATTTT.

V and J are TRBV30 and TRBJ1-2; TRBD1 matches 11 bases. The CDR3 has 12 residues. Germline CDR1 and CDR2: GTSNPN and SVGIG (reference sequence). The trim removed 8 bases at V and 2 bases at J, leaving 1 base unmatched. In DNA, the CDR3 is TGTGCCGGGGACAGGGGGAACTATGGCTACACCTTC. It specifies CAGDRGNYGYTF.

V is TRBV5-1 and J is TRBJ2-1, with 11 bases identical to TRBD2. Germline CDR1 reads SGHRS; CDR2 reads YFSETQ. The J segment lost 7 bases and the V segment lost 5 bases, leaving 8 bases of the junction unmatched. The CDR3 contains 15 residues. This CDR3 is CASSLLAGVGNEQFF. CDR3 DNA: TGCGCCAGCAGTCTACTAGCGGGAGTGGGGAATGAGCAGTTCTTC.

The CDR3 protein is CASSPDRGGETQYF. The DNA of the CDR3 is TGTGCCAGCAGCCCGGACAGGGGCGGAGAGACCCAGTACTTC. V and J are TRBV7-3 and TRBJ2-5; TRBD1 matches 9 bases. CDR3 length: 14 residues. J lost 4 bases, V lost 5 bases, and 5 bases had no gene match. Germline V gene sequence: CDR1 SGHTA, CDR2 FQGTGA. The full variable domain, its missing parts supplied by reference TRBV7-3 and TRBJ2-5, is GAGVSQTPSNKVTEKGKYVELRCDPISGHTALYWYRQSLGQGPEFLIYFQGTGAADDSGLPNDRFFAVRPEGSVSTLKIQRTERGDSAVYLCASSPDRGGETQYFGPGTRLLVL.

The genes are TRBV28 and TRBJ1-2; no firm D call. V was trimmed by 7 bases and J by 4 bases, leaving 19 bases between them. This CDR3 has 15 amino acids. Germline V gene sequence: CDR1 MDHEN, CDR2 SYDVKM. The CDR3 DNA reads TGTGCCAGCACCTCGGGGTCCCAACGGGGCTATGGCTACACCTTC. Residues: CASTSGSQRGYGYTF.

The gene calls are TRBV10-3 and TRBJ1-3; TRBD1 matches at 7 bases. CDR1 and CDR2 (germline): ENHRY, SYGVKD. The CDR3 has 15 residues. After removal of 6 bases from V and 0 bases from J, the junction contained 5 bases not matched to a gene. The DNA of the CDR3 is TGTGCCATCAGCGTGGGACAGAGCTCTGGAAACACCATATATTTT. Protein product: CAISVGQSSGNTIYF.

The chain has TRBV6-5 and TRBJ2-2, with D perhaps matching TRBD2 (5 bases). CDR3 length: 13 amino acids. Looked up from germline, CDR1 is MNHEY and CDR2 is SVGAGI. V was trimmed by 6 bases and J by 7 bases, leaving 12 bases between them. CDR3 amino acids: CASRQRRSGELFF. DNA of the CDR3: TGTGCCAGCAGGCAGCGGCGTAGCGGGGAGCTGTTTTTT.

The chain links TRBV23-1 to TRBJ2-3, with D possibly TRBD1 on 6 matching bases. TRBV23-1 is placed among ORFs of uncertain function. Trimming cost V 3 bases and J 1 base, with 8 bases left between them. The CDR3 is made up of 14 amino acids. Here the CDR3 DNA reads TGCGCCAGCAGTCAGGCAGGGGGCACAGATACGCAGTATTTT. It specifies CASSQAGGTDTQYF.

The chain is built from TRBV10-3 and TRBJ2-1; TRBD1 agrees at 10 bases. Per germline, CDR1 ENHRY and CDR2 SYGVKD. The CDR3 contains 14 residues. V was clipped by 2 bases and J by 8 bases; unmatched bases: 3. CDR3 coding DNA: TGTGCCATCAGTGAGGGGACAGGGGTGGATGAGCAGTTCTTC. Translated, it gives CAISEGTGVDEQFF.

The J gene is TRBJ1-5, the V gene TRBV28, with TRBD1 matching 7 bases. Trimming cost V 8 bases and J 8 bases; bases outside gene matches: 12. CDR3 length: 14 residues. Germline V gene data show CDR1 as MDHEN and CDR2 as SYDVKM. As DNA, the CDR3 is TGTGCCAGCCTGAAAGACCTGACAGGGAAGCCCCAGCATTTT. Its translation: CASLKDLTGKPQHF.

With regard to this clone: Distinct nucleotide sequences in the sample also encode this CDR3. The V call is TRBV7-9, the J call TRBJ1-2, with D tentatively TRBD1 (5 bases). Trimming took off 3 bases at V and 6 bases at J, with 11 bases between the two ends. This CDR3 has 13 amino acids. Germline V CDR1 and CDR2: SEHNR, FQNEAQ (reference sequence). This CDR3 reads CASSLGREDGYTF. CDR3 DNA: TGTGCCAGCAGCTTGGGCAGGGAGGATGGCTACACCTTC.

A few counts support this clone. V and J are TRBV7-9 and TRBJ1-1; D is uncertain. This CDR3 comprises 14 residues. Deletions cut 5 bases from V and 0 bases from J, with 10 bases between. Looked up from germline, CDR1 is SEHNR and CDR2 is FQNEAQ (reference sequence). Here the CDR3 DNA reads TGTGCCAGCAGCCCAACACAGCTGAACACTGAAGCTTTCTTT. It encodes CASSPTQLNTEAFF.

This clone was counted between two and nine times. The rearrangement links TRBV6-1 to TRBJ1-5; 7 nucleotides line up with TRBD1. Trimming cost V 6 bases and J 7 bases; bases outside gene matches: 9. Germline-derived CDR1 and CDR2 are MNHNS and SASEGT. The CDR3 spans 14 residues. The CDR3 here is CASRLTGFGQPQHF. DNA for the CDR3: TGTGCCAGCAGGTTGACAGGGTTTGGGCAGCCCCAGCATTTT.

This clone was recorded a few times. The rearrangement joins TRBV10-3 to TRBJ1-5; D perhaps matches TRBD1 (6 bases). The CDR3 covers 14 residues. The germline V and J ends were trimmed by 11 bases and 0 bases, with 14 bases remaining between them. CDR1 is ENHRY, CDR2 SYGVKD, per germline. DNA for the CDR3: TGTGCCGTAGAGGACAGTCTTAGCAATCAGCCCCAGCATTTT. Its protein product is CAVEDSLSNQPQHF.

The genes are TRBV5-4 and TRBJ2-3, with 12 positions matching TRBD2. Looked up from germline, CDR1 is SGHNT and CDR2 is YYREEE (reference sequence). V dropped 4 bases and J dropped 6; count of bases not matched to a gene: 9. The CDR3 has 16 residues. CDR3 protein: CASSRGLAGIFDTQYF. For the CDR3, the DNA is TGTGCCAGCAGCCGTGGACTAGCGGGGATTTTCGATACGCAGTATTTT.

V gene TRBV28 combines with J gene TRBJ1-2; tentatively, D is TRBD1 (6 bases). Germline values: CDR1 MDHEN, CDR2 SYDVKM. V shed 6 bases and J shed 4 bases, with 12 bases lying between them. CDR3 size: 13 residues. CDR3 amino acids: CASRPQGSYGYTF. The CDR3 region has the DNA TGTGCCAGCAGACCCCAGGGGAGCTATGGCTACACCTTC.